This T cell receptor beta chain derives from a study of blood T cell repertoires in COVID-19. In the original processing: Nucleated cell number was recorded as an estimate derived from reference gene primer amplification. Using immunoSEQ multiplex PCR, the repertoire was profiled, and TCRdb retains in-frame clones only, with some absent. V and J calls and clone size are those listed in that table; D and trimming were worked out from the DNA. Of roughly 25,000 clones in the sample, about four fifths were seen once. Germline V CDR1 and CDR2: LNHDA, SQIVND (reference sequence). The CDR3 spans 15 residues. The ends were cut back, 4 bases at V and 4 bases at J, with 14 bases in the middle.

The chain combines TRBV19 with TRBJ2-1; D possibly corresponds to TRBD2 (5 bases). This clonotype was obtained from a man aged 45-65 years with COVID-19, enrolled during active disease. The sample taken for sequencing was peripheral blood. This CDR3 reads CASSKRVQGYNEQFF. The CDR3 DNA is TGTGCCAGTAGTAAGAGGGTGCAAGGGTACAATGAGCAGTTCTTC.